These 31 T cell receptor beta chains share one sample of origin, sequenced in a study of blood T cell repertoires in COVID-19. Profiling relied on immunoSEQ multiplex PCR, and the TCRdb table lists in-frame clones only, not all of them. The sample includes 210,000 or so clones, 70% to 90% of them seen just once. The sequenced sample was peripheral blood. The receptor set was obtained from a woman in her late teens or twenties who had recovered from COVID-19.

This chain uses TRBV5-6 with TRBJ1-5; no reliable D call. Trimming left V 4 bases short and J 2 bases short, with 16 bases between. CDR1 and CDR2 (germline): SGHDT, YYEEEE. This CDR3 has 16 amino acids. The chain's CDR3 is CASSNSPITGNQPQHF. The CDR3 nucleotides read TGTGCCAGCAGCAACAGTCCTATTACTGGCAATCAGCCCCAGCATTTT. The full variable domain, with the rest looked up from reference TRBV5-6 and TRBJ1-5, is DAGVTQSPTHLIKTRGQQVTLRCSPKSGHDTVSWYQQALGQGPQFIFQYYEEEERQRGNFPDRFSGHQFPNYSSELNVNALLLGDSALYLCASSNSPITGNQPQHFGDGTRLSIL.

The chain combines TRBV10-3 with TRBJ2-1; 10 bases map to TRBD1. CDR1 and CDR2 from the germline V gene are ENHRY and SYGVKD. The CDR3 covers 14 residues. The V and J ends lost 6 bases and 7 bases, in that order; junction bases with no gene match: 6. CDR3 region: CAIRGTGEWNEQFF. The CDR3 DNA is TGTGCCATCAGAGGGACAGGGGAATGGAATGAGCAGTTCTTC.

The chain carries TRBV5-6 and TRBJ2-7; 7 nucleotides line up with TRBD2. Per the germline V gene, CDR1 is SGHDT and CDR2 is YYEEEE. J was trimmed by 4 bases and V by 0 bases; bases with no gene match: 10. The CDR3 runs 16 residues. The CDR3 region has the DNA TGTGCCAGCAGCTTGGATGCGGGCCTAGCGGAGTACGAGCAGTACTTC. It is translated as CASSLDAGLAEYEQYF.

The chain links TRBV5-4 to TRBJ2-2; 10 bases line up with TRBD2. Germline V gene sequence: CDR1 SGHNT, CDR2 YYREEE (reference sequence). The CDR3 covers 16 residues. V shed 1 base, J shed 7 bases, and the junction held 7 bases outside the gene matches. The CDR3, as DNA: TGTGCCAGCAGCTTGAGCGGGAGGGCCCTGGGCGGGGAGCTGTTTTTT. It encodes CASSLSGRALGGELFF.

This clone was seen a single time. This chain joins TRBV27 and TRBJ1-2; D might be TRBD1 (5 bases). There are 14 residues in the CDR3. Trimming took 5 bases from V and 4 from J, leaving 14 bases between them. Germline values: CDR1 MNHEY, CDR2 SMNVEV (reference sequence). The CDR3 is CASSPTWGGYGYTF. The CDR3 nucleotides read TGTGCCAGCAGTCCCACATGGGGCGGCTATGGCTACACCTTC.

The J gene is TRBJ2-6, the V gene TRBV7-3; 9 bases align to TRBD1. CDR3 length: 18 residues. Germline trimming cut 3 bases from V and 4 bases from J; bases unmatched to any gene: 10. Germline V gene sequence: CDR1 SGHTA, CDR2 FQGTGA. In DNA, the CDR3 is TGTGCCAGCAGCTTGAGACAGGGGGAGCCTTCAGGGGCCAACGTCCTGACTTTC. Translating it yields CASSLRQGEPSGANVLTF.

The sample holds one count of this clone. CDR3 in DNA: TGTGCCAGTAGCCGCCTTTTCAGAGGGACAGGGGCTAACTATGGCTACACCTTC. Amino acids: CASSRLFRGTGANYGYTF. The chain recombines TRBV19 with TRBJ1-2; 10 bases match TRBD1. Germline CDR1 is LNHDA and CDR2 is SQIVND (reference sequence). V shed 6 bases and J 0 bases; nucleotides not matched to a gene: 13. CDR3 length equals 18 residues.

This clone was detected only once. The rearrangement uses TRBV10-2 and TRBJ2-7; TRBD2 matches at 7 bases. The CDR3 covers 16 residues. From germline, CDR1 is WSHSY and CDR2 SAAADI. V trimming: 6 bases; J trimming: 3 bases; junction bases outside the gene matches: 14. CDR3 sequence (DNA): TGCGCCAGCAGATCTCCGGGCCCGGGGGGTCACTACGAGCAGTACTTC. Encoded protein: CASRSPGPGGHYEQYF.

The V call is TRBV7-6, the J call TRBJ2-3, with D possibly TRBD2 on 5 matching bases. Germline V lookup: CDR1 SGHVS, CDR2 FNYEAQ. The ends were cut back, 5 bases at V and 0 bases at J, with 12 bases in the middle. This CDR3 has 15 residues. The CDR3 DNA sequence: TGTGCCAGCAGCGCATCGGGGTCTAGCACAGATACGCAGTATTTT. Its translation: CASSASGSSTDTQYF.

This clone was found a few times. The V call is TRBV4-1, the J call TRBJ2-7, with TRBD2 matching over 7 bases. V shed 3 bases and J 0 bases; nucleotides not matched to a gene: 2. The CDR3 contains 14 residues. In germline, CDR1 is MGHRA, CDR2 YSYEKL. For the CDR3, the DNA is TGCGCCAGCAGCCACCGCGGGAGCTCCTACGAGCAGTACTTC. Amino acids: CASSHRGSSYEQYF.

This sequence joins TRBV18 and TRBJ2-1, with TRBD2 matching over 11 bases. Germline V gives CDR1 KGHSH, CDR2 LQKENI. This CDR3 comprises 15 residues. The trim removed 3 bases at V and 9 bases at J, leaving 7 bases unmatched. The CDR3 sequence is CASSPSGLADPEQFF. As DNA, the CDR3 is TGTGCCAGCTCACCGTCGGGACTAGCGGATCCTGAGCAGTTCTTC.

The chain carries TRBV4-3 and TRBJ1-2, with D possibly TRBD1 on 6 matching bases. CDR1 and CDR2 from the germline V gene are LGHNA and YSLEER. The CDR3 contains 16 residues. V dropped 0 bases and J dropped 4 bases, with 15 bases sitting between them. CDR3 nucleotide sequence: TGCGCCAGCAGCCAAGAACGGGGGGGCTCCCCCTATGGCTACACCTTC. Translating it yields CASSQERGGSPYGYTF.

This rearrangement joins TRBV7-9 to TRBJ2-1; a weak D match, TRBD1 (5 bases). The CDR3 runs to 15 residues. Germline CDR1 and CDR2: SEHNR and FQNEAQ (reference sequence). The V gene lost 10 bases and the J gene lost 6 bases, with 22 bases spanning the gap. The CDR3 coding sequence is TGTGCCAACGAGACCTTGGGCGGTAGGGGCAATGAGCAGTTCTTC. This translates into CANETLGGRGNEQFF.

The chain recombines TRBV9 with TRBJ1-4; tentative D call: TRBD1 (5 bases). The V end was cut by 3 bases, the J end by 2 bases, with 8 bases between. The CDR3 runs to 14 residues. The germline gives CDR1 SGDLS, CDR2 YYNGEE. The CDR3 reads CASSEGSTNEKLFF. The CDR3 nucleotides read TGTGCCAGCAGCGAGGGGTCGACTAATGAAAAACTGTTTTTT.

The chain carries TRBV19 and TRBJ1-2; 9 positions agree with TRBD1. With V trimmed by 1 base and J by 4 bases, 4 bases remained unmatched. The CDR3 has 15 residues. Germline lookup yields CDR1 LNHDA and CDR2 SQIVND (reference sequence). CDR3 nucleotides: TGTGCCAGTAGTATAGGGGACAGGGTGGGCTATGGCTACACCTTC. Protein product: CASSIGDRVGYGYTF.

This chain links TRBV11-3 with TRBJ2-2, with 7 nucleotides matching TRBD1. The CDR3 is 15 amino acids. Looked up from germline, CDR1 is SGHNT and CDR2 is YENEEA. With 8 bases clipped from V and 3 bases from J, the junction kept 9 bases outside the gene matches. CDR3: CASSLSTGDTGELFF. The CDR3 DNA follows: TGTGCCAGCTCCCTCTCCACAGGGGACACCGGGGAGCTGTTTTTT.

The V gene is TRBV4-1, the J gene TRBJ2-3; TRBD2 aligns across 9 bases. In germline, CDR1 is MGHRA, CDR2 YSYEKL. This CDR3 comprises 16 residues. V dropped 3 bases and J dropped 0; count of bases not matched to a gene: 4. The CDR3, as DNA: TGCGCCAGCAGCCACCCCACTAGCGGGAGCACAGATACGCAGTATTTT. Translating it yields CASSHPTSGSTDTQYF.

DNA of the CDR3: TGTGCCAGCAGCCCTCTAGCGGGAAAGTACAATGAGCAGTTCTTC. Protein product: CASSPLAGKYNEQFF. The J gene is TRBJ2-1, the V gene TRBV6-2 or TRBV6-3, with 9 bases that match TRBD2. Germline CDR1 is MNHEY and CDR2 is SVGEGT. The CDR3 is 15 residues long. Unmatched junction bases numbered 7, after V lost 6 bases and J lost 4 bases.

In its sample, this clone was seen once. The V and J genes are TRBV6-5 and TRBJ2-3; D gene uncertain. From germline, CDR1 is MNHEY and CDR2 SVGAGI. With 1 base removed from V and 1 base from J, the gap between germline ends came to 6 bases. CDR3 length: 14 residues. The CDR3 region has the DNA TGTGCCAGCAGTTACTTTACAGGCACAGATACGCAGTATTTT. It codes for CASSYFTGTDTQYF.

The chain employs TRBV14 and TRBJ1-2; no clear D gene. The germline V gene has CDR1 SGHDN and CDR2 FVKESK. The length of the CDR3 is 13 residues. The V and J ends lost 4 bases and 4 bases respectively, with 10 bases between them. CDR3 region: CASSRLSPYGYTF. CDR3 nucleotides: TGTGCCAGCAGCCGACTCTCCCCCTATGGCTACACCTTC.

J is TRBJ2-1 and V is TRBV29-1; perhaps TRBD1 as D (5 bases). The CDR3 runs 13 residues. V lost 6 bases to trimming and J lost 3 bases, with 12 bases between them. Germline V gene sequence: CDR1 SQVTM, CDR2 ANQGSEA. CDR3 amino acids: CSVETENYNEQFF. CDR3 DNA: TGCAGCGTCGAGACAGAAAACTACAATGAGCAGTTCTTC.

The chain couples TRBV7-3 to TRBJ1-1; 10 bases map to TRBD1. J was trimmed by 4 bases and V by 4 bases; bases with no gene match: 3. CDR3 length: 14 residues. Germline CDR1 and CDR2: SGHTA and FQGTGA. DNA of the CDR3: TGTGCCAGCAGCTCGACAGGGGGCCTCACTGAAGCTTTCTTT. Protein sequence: CASSSTGGLTEAFF.

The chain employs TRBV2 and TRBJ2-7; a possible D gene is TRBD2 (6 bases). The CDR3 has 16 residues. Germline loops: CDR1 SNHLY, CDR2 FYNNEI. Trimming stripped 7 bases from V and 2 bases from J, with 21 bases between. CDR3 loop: CASTTRPGGKPYEQYF. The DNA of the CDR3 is TGTGCCAGCACTACTCGACCGGGCGGGAAGCCCTACGAGCAGTACTTC. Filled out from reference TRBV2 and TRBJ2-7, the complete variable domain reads EPEVTQTPSHQVTQMGQEVILRCVPISNHLYFYWYRQILGQKVEFLVSFYNNEISEKSEIFDDQFSVERPDGSNFTLKIRSTKLEDSAMYFCASTTRPGGKPYEQYFGPGTRLTVT.

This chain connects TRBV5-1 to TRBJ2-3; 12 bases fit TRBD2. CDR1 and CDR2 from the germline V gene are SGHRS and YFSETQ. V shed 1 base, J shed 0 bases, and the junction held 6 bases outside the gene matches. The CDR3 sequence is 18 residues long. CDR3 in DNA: TGCGCCAGCAGCTTGAGTCTAGCGGGAGGGCCTAGCACAGATACGCAGTATTTT. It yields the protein CASSLSLAGGPSTDTQYF.

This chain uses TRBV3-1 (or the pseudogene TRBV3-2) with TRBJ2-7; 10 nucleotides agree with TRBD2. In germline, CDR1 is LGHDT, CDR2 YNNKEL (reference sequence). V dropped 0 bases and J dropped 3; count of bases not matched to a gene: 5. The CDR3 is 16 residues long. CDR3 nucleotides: TGTGCCAGCAGCCAAGAAGGCCTAGCGGGAGTCTACGAGCAGTACTTC. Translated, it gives CASSQEGLAGVYEQYF.

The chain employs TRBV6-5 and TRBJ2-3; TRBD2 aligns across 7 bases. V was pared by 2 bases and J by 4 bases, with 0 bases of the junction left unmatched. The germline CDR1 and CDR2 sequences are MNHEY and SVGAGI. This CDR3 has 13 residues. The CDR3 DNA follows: TGTGCCAGCAGTTACGGGGGGGCAGATACGCAGTATTTT. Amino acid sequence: CASSYGGADTQYF.

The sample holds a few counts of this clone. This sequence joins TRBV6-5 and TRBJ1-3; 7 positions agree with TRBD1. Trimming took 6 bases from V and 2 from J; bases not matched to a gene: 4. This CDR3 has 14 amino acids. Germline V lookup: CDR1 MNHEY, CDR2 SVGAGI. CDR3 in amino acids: CASRPGTAGNTIYF. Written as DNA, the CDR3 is TGTGCCAGCAGGCCCGGGACAGCTGGAAACACCATATATTTT.

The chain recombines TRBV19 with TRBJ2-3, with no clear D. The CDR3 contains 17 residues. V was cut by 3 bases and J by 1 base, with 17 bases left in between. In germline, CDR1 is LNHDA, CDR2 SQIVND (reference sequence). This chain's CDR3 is CASSIVGRRTGTDTQYF. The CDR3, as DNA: TGTGCCAGTAGTATCGTCGGCAGGCGAACTGGCACAGATACGCAGTATTTT.

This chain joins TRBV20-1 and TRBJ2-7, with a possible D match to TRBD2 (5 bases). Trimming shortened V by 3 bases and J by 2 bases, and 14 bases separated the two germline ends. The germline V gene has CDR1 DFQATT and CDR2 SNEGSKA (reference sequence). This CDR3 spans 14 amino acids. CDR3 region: CSASPSSRTYEQYF. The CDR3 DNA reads TGCAGTGCTAGTCCTAGCTCCCGTACCTACGAGCAGTACTTC.

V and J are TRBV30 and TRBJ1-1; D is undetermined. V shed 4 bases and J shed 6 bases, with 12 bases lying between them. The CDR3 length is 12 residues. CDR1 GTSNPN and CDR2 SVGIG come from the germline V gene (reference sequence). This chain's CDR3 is CAWTLWEAEAFF. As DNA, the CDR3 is TGTGCCTGGACCCTTTGGGAGGCTGAAGCTTTCTTT.

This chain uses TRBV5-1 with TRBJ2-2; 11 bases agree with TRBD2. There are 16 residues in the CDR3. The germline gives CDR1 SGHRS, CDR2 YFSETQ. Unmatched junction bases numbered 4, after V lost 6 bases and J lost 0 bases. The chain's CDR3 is CASTLAGVPNTGELFF. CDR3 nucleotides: TGCGCCAGCACACTAGCGGGAGTTCCGAACACCGGGGAGCTGTTTTTT. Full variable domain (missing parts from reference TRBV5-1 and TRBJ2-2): KAGVTQTPRYLIKTRGQQVTLSCSPISGHRSVSWYQQTPGQGLQFLFEYFSETQRNKGNFPGRFSGRQFSNSRSEMNVSTLELGDSALYLCASTLAGVPNTGELFFGEGSRLTVL.